The next 9 T cell receptor beta chains were all read from a single sample in a study of radiation and T cells in renal cell carcinoma. Data came from immunoSEQ multiplex PCR; TCRdb stores just in-frame clones and leaves some out. The table includes over 120,000 clones, around nine tenths detected once. The time point is: blood 4 weeks post-SBRT, at nephrectomy. Treatment defined: 15 Gy SBRT to primary tumor, nephrectomy 4 weeks later. This specimen was blood, taken from a patient whose treatment included radiotherapy and nephrectomy. Receptors were obtained from a woman aged 45-59 years with renal cell carcinoma.

The V gene is TRBV29-1, the J gene TRBJ2-3, with D perhaps matching TRBD1 or TRBD2 (6 bases each). Germline assignment: CDR1 SQVTM and CDR2 ANQGSEA. The CDR3 extends over 15 amino acids. Trimming cost V 5 bases and J 3 bases, with 18 bases left between them. The CDR3 is CSVSKGGVETDTQYF. The CDR3 DNA reads as TGCAGCGTTTCCAAGGGGGGAGTCGAAACAGATACGCAGTATTTT.

The chain is built from TRBV7-8 and TRBJ2-3; 9 bases align to TRBD1. Looked up from germline, CDR1 is SGHVS and CDR2 is FQNEAQ. After removal of 8 bases from V and 2 bases from J, the junction contained 14 bases not matched to a gene. This CDR3 has 17 residues. The CDR3: CASRYQPGQGFTDTQYF. In nucleotides, the CDR3 is TGTGCCAGCCGCTACCAACCGGGACAGGGTTTCACAGATACGCAGTATTTT.

The rearrangement links TRBV6-5 to TRBJ2-7, with TRBD1 matching 7 bases. This CDR3 contains 13 residues. Unmatched junction bases numbered 8, after V lost 6 bases and J lost 6 bases. Germline V gene lookup returns CDR1 MNHEY and CDR2 SVGAGI. This CDR3 reads CASRLDAGGEQYF. The CDR3 DNA sequence: TGTGCCAGCAGATTGGACGCAGGGGGCGAGCAGTACTTC.

The V call is TRBV7-9, the J call TRBJ2-2; the D is unclear. The V and J ends lost 6 bases and 6 bases respectively, with 5 bases between them. This CDR3 has 11 amino acids. Looked up from germline, CDR1 is SEHNR and CDR2 is FQNEAQ (reference sequence). The CDR3: CASRLSGELFF. The CDR3 coding sequence is TGTGCCAGCAGGCTCTCCGGGGAGCTGTTTTTT.

The chain uses TRBV25-1 and TRBJ2-7; D gene uncertain. The V gene lost 5 bases and the J gene lost 0 bases, with 11 bases spanning the gap. Germline V gene sequence: CDR1 MGHDK, CDR2 SYGVNS. The CDR3 covers 14 residues. CDR3 residues: CASSHTGSSYEQYF. CDR3 nucleotide sequence: TGTGCCAGCAGTCATACCGGCAGCTCCTACGAGCAGTACTTC.

The chain carries TRBV6-5 and TRBJ2-5, with D possibly being TRBD1 (6 bases). V was cut by 6 bases and J by 2 bases, with 10 bases left in between. The germline V gene encodes CDR1 MNHEY and CDR2 SVGAGI. The CDR3 totals 13 residues. CDR3 residues: CASRGAVQETQYF. The DNA of the CDR3 is TGTGCCAGCAGGGGGGCGGTTCAAGAGACCCAGTACTTC.

The chain combines TRBV11-2 with TRBJ2-7; D uncertain. V was cut by 0 bases and J by 7 bases, with 13 bases left in between. Germline-derived CDR1 and CDR2 are SGHAT and FQNNGV. The CDR3 is made up of 14 amino acids. CDR3 bases: TGTGCCAGCAGCTTAGATGGTGGGGTTTATGAGCAGTACTTC. This gives the protein CASSLDGGVYEQYF.

This clone was seen only a few times. This same CDR3 is encoded by further DNA sequences in the sample. This chain uses TRBV7-2 with TRBJ2-3, with no clear D. The CDR3 has 13 amino acids. Germline lookup yields CDR1 SGHTA and CDR2 FQGNSA. V was pared by 2 bases and J by 1 base, with 4 bases between. CDR3: CASSLLGTDTQYF. The CDR3 DNA reads TGTGCCAGCAGCTTACTAGGCACAGATACGCAGTATTTT.

Only one count was recorded for this clone. The chain carries TRBV19 and TRBJ2-3, with D possibly matching TRBD1 (5 bases). Per germline, CDR1 LNHDA and CDR2 SQIVND (reference sequence). Trimming removed 3 bases at V and 2 bases at J, with 15 bases between. The CDR3 has 16 residues. This chain's CDR3 is CASSIGGRANTDTQYF. The CDR3 bases are TGTGCCAGTAGTATCGGTGGCAGGGCGAACACAGATACGCAGTATTTT.